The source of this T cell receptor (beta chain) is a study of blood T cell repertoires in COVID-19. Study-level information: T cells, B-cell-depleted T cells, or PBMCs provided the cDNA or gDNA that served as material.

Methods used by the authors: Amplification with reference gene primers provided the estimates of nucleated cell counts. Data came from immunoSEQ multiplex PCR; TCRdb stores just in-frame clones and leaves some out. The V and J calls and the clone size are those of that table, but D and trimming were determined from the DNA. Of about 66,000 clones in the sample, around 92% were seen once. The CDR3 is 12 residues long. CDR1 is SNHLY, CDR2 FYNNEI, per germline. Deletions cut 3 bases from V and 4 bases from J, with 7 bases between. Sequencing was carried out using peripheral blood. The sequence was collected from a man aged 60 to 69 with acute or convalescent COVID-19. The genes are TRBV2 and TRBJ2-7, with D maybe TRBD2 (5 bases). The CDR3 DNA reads TGTGCCAGCAGTGACCGGGGTTACGAGCAGTACTTC. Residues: CASSDRGYEQYF.